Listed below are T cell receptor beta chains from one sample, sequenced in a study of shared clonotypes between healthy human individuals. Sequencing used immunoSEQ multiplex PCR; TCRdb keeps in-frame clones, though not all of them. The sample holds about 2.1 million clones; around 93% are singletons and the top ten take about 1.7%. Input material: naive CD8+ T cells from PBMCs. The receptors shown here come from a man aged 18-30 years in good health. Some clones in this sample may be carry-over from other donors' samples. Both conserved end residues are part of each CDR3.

cdr3_aa: CASSVGGGYGYTF; j_call: TRBJ1-2; v_call: TRBV9
cdr3_aa: CASKRDSDYNEQFF; j_call: TRBJ2-1; v_call: TRBV6-1
cdr3_aa: CASSYGQGESYGYTF; j_call: TRBJ1-2; v_call: TRBV19
cdr3_aa: CARRSGRVETQYF; j_call: TRBJ2-5; v_call: TRBV6-4
cdr3_aa: CASSEGTGEGNQPQHF; j_call: TRBJ1-5; v_call: TRBV6-1
cdr3_aa: CASSPTGFRGTEAFF; j_call: TRBJ1-1; v_call: TRBV4-1
cdr3_aa: CASSVAYSNYGYTF; j_call: TRBJ1-2; v_call: TRBV9
cdr3_aa: CASSLGSTPGVGSYTF; j_call: TRBJ1-2; v_call: TRBV13
cdr3_aa: CASSLYGESSYNEQFF; j_call: TRBJ2-1; v_call: TRBV27
cdr3_aa: CASSGGNTEAFF; j_call: TRBJ1-1; v_call: TRBV19
cdr3_aa: CASRDRGYNEQFF; j_call: TRBJ2-1; v_call: TRBV10-2
cdr3_aa: CASSLGLVVGIPGELFF; j_call: TRBJ2-2; v_call: TRBV5-1
cdr3_aa: CASSYSMGGDWGEAFF; j_call: TRBJ1-1; v_call: TRBV6-5
cdr3_aa: CASSLEGFGNTIYF; j_call: TRBJ1-3; v_call: TRBV5-6
cdr3_aa: CASSRKRGGPYNEQFF; j_call: TRBJ2-1; v_call: TRBV28
cdr3_aa: CATGARGGNQPQHF; j_call: TRBJ1-5; v_call: TRBV15
cdr3_aa: CASSLGLAGDRRQFF; j_call: TRBJ2-1; v_call: TRBV4-1
cdr3_aa: CASRGSGYNEQFF; j_call: TRBJ2-1; v_call: TRBV27
cdr3_aa: CASSPLRDGDTEAFF; j_call: TRBJ1-1; v_call: TRBV18
cdr3_aa: CASSPERSRGETQYF; j_call: TRBJ2-5; v_call: TRBV7-2
cdr3_aa: CASSIDREEITEAFF; j_call: TRBJ1-1; v_call: TRBV19
cdr3_aa: CAWSVLGRDQNIQYF; j_call: TRBJ2-4; v_call: TRBV30
cdr3_aa: CASRTSHGGPTTNEKLFF; j_call: TRBJ1-4; v_call: TRBV7-9
cdr3_aa: CASSRKVTGSRDTIYF; j_call: TRBJ1-3; v_call: TRBV4-3
cdr3_aa: CAISEGGNTEAFF; j_call: TRBJ1-1; v_call: TRBV10-3
cdr3_aa: CASSFMIRTYEQYF; j_call: TRBJ2-7; v_call: TRBV28